Following are 5 T cell receptor beta chains from one sample sequenced in a study of blood T cell repertoires in COVID-19. The table came from immunoSEQ multiplex PCR; TCRdb's copy has only in-frame clones and leaves some out. The sample has approximately 100,000 clones, 80% to 90% seen once. Sequencing was done on a sample of PBMCs or T cells enriched from blood (not recorded which). These receptor sequences come from a woman aged 50 to 65 who had recovered from COVID-19.

This rearrangement joins TRBV27 to TRBJ2-1; 13 nucleotides agree with TRBD2. This CDR3 spans 15 amino acids. After removal of 5 bases from V and 2 bases from J, the junction contained 0 bases not matched to a gene. CDR1 is MNHEY and CDR2 is SMNVEV in the germline V gene (reference sequence). In DNA form, the CDR3 reads TGTGCCAGCAGTGGACTAGCGGGGGCCTACAATGAGCAGTTCTTC. Encoded protein: CASSGLAGAYNEQFF.

The V gene is TRBV3-1 (or the pseudogene TRBV3-2), the J gene TRBJ1-1; 7 bases map to TRBD1. The V gene end was trimmed by 2 bases and the J gene end by 5 bases; junction bases not matched to a gene: 14. Germline lookup yields CDR1 LGHDT and CDR2 YNNKEL (reference sequence). The CDR3 is made up of 17 amino acids. In DNA form, the CDR3 reads TGTGCCAGCAGCCAATTTTTTGGGACAGCCCCGGGGACTGAAGCTTTCTTT. Translation gives CASSQFFGTAPGTEAFF.

This clone occurred a few times. This chain uses TRBV7-3 with TRBJ2-2; 9 nucleotides align to TRBD2. The CDR3 is made up of 18 amino acids. Germline CDR1 reads SGHTA; CDR2 reads FQGTGA. V shed 2 bases and J 1 base; nucleotides not matched to a gene: 8. The CDR3 nucleotides are TGTGCCAGCAGCTTACGGGCTAGCGGGATAATGAACACCGGGGAGCTGTTTTTT. This encodes CASSLRASGIMNTGELFF.

The V gene is TRBV5-1, the J gene TRBJ2-2, with TRBD2 matching over 8 bases. The germline V gene encodes CDR1 SGHRS and CDR2 YFSETQ. The CDR3 covers 15 residues. V trimming: 0 bases; J trimming: 5 bases; junction bases outside the gene matches: 3. The DNA for the CDR3 is TGCGCCAGCAGCTTGGCGGGGGGGCAAACCGGGGAGCTGTTTTTT. This codes for CASSLAGGQTGELFF.

The V call is TRBV27, the J call TRBJ2-7; 12 nucleotides line up with TRBD1. V dropped 2 bases and J dropped 6; count of bases not matched to a gene: 5. Germline lookup yields CDR1 MNHEY and CDR2 SMNVEV (reference sequence). The length of the CDR3 is 15 residues. In nucleotides, the CDR3 is TGTGCCAGCAGTTTAATCGGGACAGGGGGCCTCGAGCAGTACTTC. Translated: CASSLIGTGGLEQYF.